This TCR beta chain appears in the sequencing data of a study of blood T cell repertoires in COVID-19. Clinical history as reported by participants underpinned cohort assignment. The germline V gene has CDR1 SEHNR and CDR2 FQNEAQ (reference sequence). The CDR3 covers 14 residues. V was shortened by 6 bases and J by 0 bases, with 8 bases between the two germline ends. As handled by the study authors: Reference gene primer amplification in the assay estimated nucleated cell counts. The table came from immunoSEQ multiplex PCR; TCRdb's copy has only in-frame clones and leaves some out. V and J calls and clone size are those listed in that table; D and trimming were worked out from the DNA. The sample holds 250,000 or so clones, over 80% seen once.

The sequence came from a woman aged 25 to 39 with acute COVID-19. Sequencing input: PBMCs or T cells enriched from blood (not recorded which). The chain has TRBV7-9 and TRBJ1-4; D might be TRBD1 (6 bases). CDR3 nucleotides: TGTGCCAGCAGTTGGACAGCAACTAATGAAAAACTGTTTTTT. Residues: CASSWTATNEKLFF.